Listed below are T cell receptor beta chains from one sample, sequenced in a study of vaccination effects on CD4 cells after COVID-19. These receptors' targets are unknown. The data were produced by immunoSEQ multiplex PCR, yet TCRdb's version contains in-frame clones alone and is incomplete. The table includes tens of thousands of clones, around three quarters detected once. Material: CD4+ T cells from PBMCs cultured with HCoV-229E spike peptides, obtained after COVID-19 vaccination. The receptor set was obtained from a human donor who received a COVID-19 vaccine. The CDR3 runs from the conserved cysteine through the conserved F or W. A D gene is named only where the DNA matches it firmly. The listing skips clone size in some rows; elsewhere it reads once, few, many or a size class.

>TRBJ1-6|TRBD1|once|TRBV28
TGTGCCAGCAGACCCCCTTTGAGGGACAGGGTTAATTCACCCCTCCACTTT
CASRPPLRDRVNSPLHF
>TRBJ1-1|-|-|TRBV20-1
TGCAGTGCTAGACCGAACACTGAAGCTTTCTTT
CSARPNTEAFF
>TRBJ1-6|-|-|TRBV25-1
TGTGCCAGCAGAGTAACAGGGAATTCACCCCTCCACTTT
CASRVTGNSPLHF
>TRBJ1-1|-|-|TRBV12-3/TRBV12-4
TGTGCCAGCAGGCCCGGTGGAAACACTGAAGCTTTCTTT
CASRPGGNTEAFF
>TRBJ2-1|-|-|TRBV5-4
TGTGCCAGCAGCTTGGGAGGCGACCCGTTCTACAATGAGCAGTTCTTC
CASSLGGDPFYNEQFF
>TRBJ2-3|-|-|TRBV6-2/TRBV6-3
TGTGCCAGCAGCCCAATGGGGTGGACAGATACGCAGTATTTT
CASSPMGWTDTQYF
>TRBJ1-2|-|-|TRBV19
TGTGCCAGTAGTATAGATCTACAGGGTGGAGGGGCTAACTATGGCTACACCTTC
CASSIDLQGGGANYGYTF
>TRBJ1-5|-|-|TRBV4-2
TGTGCCAGCAGCCAAGCTAAGGGGAAGGACAATCAGCCCCAGCATTTT
CASSQAKGKDNQPQHF
>TRBJ2-1|-|-|TRBV5-1
TGCGCCAGCAGCTTGGAAGGGGGTAAGCAGTTCTTC
CASSLEGGKQFF
>TRBJ2-6|TRBD1|-|TRBV7-3
TGTGCCAGCAGCGAGGGACAGGGCTCTCTAGCCAACGTCCTGACTTTC
CASSEGQGSLANVLTF
>TRBJ2-5|-|-|TRBV4-3
TGCGCCAGCAGCCAAGATTATAGGCGGGCGGAGACCCAGTACTTC
CASSQDYRRAETQYF
>TRBJ2-6|-|-|TRBV12-5
TGTGCTAGTGGTTTCGAGGACACCGTATCTGGGGCCAACGTCCTGACTTTC
CASGFEDTVSGANVLTF
>TRBJ2-2|-|-|TRBV4-3
TGCGCCAGCAGCCAAGATCCTAACACCGGGGAGCTGTTTTTT
CASSQDPNTGELFF
>TRBJ1-2|TRBD1|few|TRBV5-4
TGTGCCAGCAGCCGGGACAGGGTGAACTATGGCTACACCTTC
CASSRDRVNYGYTF
>TRBJ1-1|TRBD1|-|TRBV18
TGTGCCAGCTCACCCGGGACAGCGAGACTGAACACTGAAGCTTTCTTT
CASSPGTARLNTEAFF
>TRBJ2-1|-|-|TRBV7-2
TGTGCCAGCAGCTTAGGGTTAGGGGGTATGGGTAATGAGCAGTTCTTC
CASSLGLGGMGNEQFF
>TRBJ2-5|-|-|TRBV21-1
TGTGCCAGCAGCAACTCGACCAGACAAGAGACCCAGTACTTC
CASSNSTRQETQYF
>TRBJ2-1|-|-|TRBV12-3/TRBV12-4
TGTGCCAGCAGGGAAAACAATGAGCAGTTCTTC
CASRENNEQFF
>TRBJ1-4|-|-|TRBV7-9
TGTGCCAGCAGCCAAGGGACATCGAATGAAAAACTGTTTTTT
CASSQGTSNEKLFF
>TRBJ2-1|-|few|TRBV14
TGTGCCAGCAGCCTAGCAACAGGGTCGGGGTTCTTC
CASSLATGSGFF
>TRBJ1-2|-|-|TRBV28
TGTGCCAGCAGTTTGAGTGACAGGATTAACTATGGCTACACCTTC
CASSLSDRINYGYTF
>TRBJ2-2|-|-|TRBV24-1
TGTGCCACCAGTGATTTTCGTCGACAGGCCAACACCGGGGAGCTGTTTTTT
CATSDFRRQANTGELFF
>TRBJ1-6|TRBD1|few|TRBV18
TGTGCCAGCTCACCAGGTGGGACAGGGGGTTCACCCCTCCACTTT
CASSPGGTGGSPLHF
>TRBJ1-4|-|-|TRBV7-2
TGTGCCAGCAGCCTTCGAATGACCGGGGATGAAAAACTGTTTTTT
CASSLRMTGDEKLFF
>TRBJ1-1|-|-|TRBV7-2
TGTGCCAGCAGCCTAAACGCCGGACCCGTGGGAGCTTTCTTT
CASSLNAGPVGAFF
>TRBJ2-5|TRBD2|-|TRBV5-4
TGTGCCAGCAGCTTGCCCGGGGGGACAGAGACCCAGTACTTC
CASSLPGGTETQYF
>TRBJ2-6|-|-|TRBV27
TGTGCCACCAGGGCGTCCGGGGCCAACGTCCTGACTTTC
CATRASGANVLTF
>TRBJ1-4|TRBD1|-|TRBV5-1
TGCGCCAGCAGCTCCACAGGGGGACCTAATGAAAAACTGTTTTTT
CASSSTGGPNEKLFF
>TRBJ1-2|-|once|TRBV21-1
TGTGCCAGCAGCGCCCCTTACACCTTC
CASSAPYTF
>TRBJ2-5|TRBD1|-|TRBV18
TGTGCCAGCTCAAAGACAGGGGCGGGCGAGACCCAGTACTTC
CASSKTGAGETQYF
>TRBJ1-4|-|-|TRBV7-8
TGTGCCAGCAGCTTACAGCCTTCTAATGAAAAACTGTTTTTT
CASSLQPSNEKLFF